This TCR beta chain was identified in a study of shared clonotypes between healthy human individuals. The table came from immunoSEQ multiplex PCR; TCRdb's copy has only in-frame clones and leaves some out. The data contain some 2,500,000 clones, over 85% of them singletons. A note on this clone: The antigen remains undetermined.

Whole-study results and caveats: The study found about 5.1% of naive CD4 clonotypes shared across a handful of donors.

The sample taken for sequencing was naive CD4+ T cells from PBMCs. The subset here: CD45RA+ positively selected. The sequence derives from a young man in good health. Some clones in this sample may be carry-over from other donors' samples.

The CDR3 DNA sequence: TGTGCCAGCAGCCCCTGGGGGGGCGCATCCTACGAGCAGTACTTC. Amino acids: CASSPWGGASYEQYF. J is TRBJ2-7 and V is TRBV6-6; perhaps TRBD2 as D (7 bases). Trimming pared 6 bases from V and 1 base from J, leaving 16 bases between. CDR3 length equals 15 residues. Germline CDR1 is MNHNY and CDR2 is SVGAGI (reference sequence).